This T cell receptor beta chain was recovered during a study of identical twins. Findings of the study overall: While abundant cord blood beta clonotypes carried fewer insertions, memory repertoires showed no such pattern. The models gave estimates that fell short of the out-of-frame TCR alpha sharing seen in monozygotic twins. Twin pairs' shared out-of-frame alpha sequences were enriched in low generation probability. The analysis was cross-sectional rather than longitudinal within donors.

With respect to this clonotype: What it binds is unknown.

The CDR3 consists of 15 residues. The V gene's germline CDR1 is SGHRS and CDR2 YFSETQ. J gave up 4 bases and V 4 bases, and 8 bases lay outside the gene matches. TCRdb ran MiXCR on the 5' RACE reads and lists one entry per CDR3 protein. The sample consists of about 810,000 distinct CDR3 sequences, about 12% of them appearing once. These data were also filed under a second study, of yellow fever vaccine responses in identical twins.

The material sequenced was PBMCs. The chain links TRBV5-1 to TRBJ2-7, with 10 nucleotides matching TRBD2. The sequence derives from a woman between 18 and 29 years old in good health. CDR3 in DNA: TGCGCCAGCAGCAGTACTAGCGGGAATCTTTACGAGCAGTACTTC. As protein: CASSSTSGNLYEQYF.